The next 32 T cell receptor beta chains were all read from a single sample in a study of regulatory T cells in long-lasting Graves disease. CDR3-region Arm-PCR and iRepertoire HTBI primers produced the TCR beta libraries. TCRdb analysed the multiplex PCR reads with MiXCR anew, one entry per CDR3 protein. Among 450,000 to 700,000 distinct CDR3 sequences, approximately 13% were seen once, and the ten largest hold under 10%. Time point of the sample: newly diagnosed GD, antithyroid drugs for less than 3 months. PBMC RNA served as the TCR library source. These data are also associated with another study on T cells in Graves' hyperthyroidism and ophthalmopathy.

Sequenced material: peripheral blood mononuclear cells (PBMCs), taken at new diagnosis, from a patient treated with antithyroid drugs. The receptor set was obtained from a man aged 25 to 40 with Graves disease.

This clonotype was recorded many times. V gene TRBV20-1 combines with J gene TRBJ2-1; 8 bases map to TRBD1. There are 15 residues in the CDR3. In germline, CDR1 is DFQATT, CDR2 SNEGSKA (reference sequence). V lost 5 bases, J lost 8 bases, and 14 bases stayed unmatched. CDR3 in amino acids: CSAYPTGARWDEQFF. The DNA of the CDR3 is TGCAGTGCTTACCCGACAGGGGCCCGGTGGGATGAGCAGTTCTTC.

In its sample, this clonotype was seen many times. V gene TRBV29-1 combines with J gene TRBJ2-7; D perhaps matches TRBD2 (6 bases). In germline, CDR1 is SQVTM, CDR2 ANQGSEA. The CDR3 extends over 13 amino acids. Trimming stripped 4 bases from V and 5 bases from J, with 15 bases between. Here the CDR3 reads CSVAPTSIHEQYF. The CDR3, as DNA: TGCAGCGTTGCCCCTACTAGCATCCACGAGCAGTACTTC.

In this sample, this clonotype turned up many times. The CDR3 sequence is CAWSVGRSYEQYF. CDR3 bases: TGTGCCTGGAGTGTAGGGCGGAGTTACGAGCAGTACTTC. The chain recombines TRBV30 with TRBJ2-7; D is uncertain. V lost 0 bases to trimming and J lost 4 bases, with 10 bases between them. Germline V CDR1 and CDR2: GTSNPN, SVGIG (reference sequence). CDR3 length equals 13 residues. Variable domain in full (rest from reference TRBV30 and TRBJ2-7): SQTIHQWPATLVQPVGSPLSLECTVEGTSNPNLYWYRQAAGRGLQLLFYSVGIGQISSEVPQNLSASRPQDRQFILSSKKLLLSDSGFYLCAWSVGRSYEQYFGPGTRLTVT.

This clonotype was found many times. This chain joins TRBV2 and TRBJ2-1; D is uncertain. CDR1 and CDR2 from the germline V gene are SNHLY and FYNNEI. The V and J ends lost 7 bases and 3 bases respectively, with 10 bases between them. The length of the CDR3 is 13 residues. DNA for the CDR3: TGTGCCAGCACCGATCGACTCTACAATGAGCAGTTCTTC. Its protein product is CASTDRLYNEQFF.

This clonotype was seen at least ten times. The genes are TRBV10-3 and TRBJ1-5; no definite D call. There are 15 residues in the CDR3. Deletions cut 0 bases from V and 2 bases from J, with 8 bases between. Per germline, CDR1 ENHRY and CDR2 SYGVKD. In DNA form, the CDR3 reads TGTGCCATCAGTGAGTCAGGGTTTGGCAATCAGCCCCAGCATTTT. Its protein product is CAISESGFGNQPQHF.

This clonotype was picked up many times. This chain links TRBV7-2 with TRBJ2-1; 7 bases fit TRBD2. The CDR3 runs 15 residues. Per germline, CDR1 SGHTA and CDR2 FQGNSA. Trimming took 3 bases from V and 5 from J; bases not matched to a gene: 7. CDR3 bases: TGTGCCAGCAGCTTCACTAGCGAACCTCACAATGAGCAGTTCTTC. Amino acids: CASSFTSEPHNEQFF. Variable domain in full (rest from reference TRBV7-2 and TRBJ2-1): GAGVSQSPSNKVTEKGKDVELRCDPISGHTALYWYRQSLGQGLEFLIYFQGNSAPDKSGLPSDRFSAERTGGSVSTLTIQRTQQEDSAVYLCASSFTSEPHNEQFFGPGTRLTVL.

To note about this clonotype: This may be a read error: a much more frequent sequence differs by one nucleotide. The J gene is TRBJ2-5, the V gene TRBV27; TRBD2 matches 9 bases. The CDR3 length is 13 residues. After removal of 7 bases from V and 4 bases from J, the junction contained 4 bases not matched to a gene. Germline loops: CDR1 MNHEY, CDR2 SMNVEV (reference sequence). The CDR3 DNA reads TGTGCCAGCACCACACTAGCGGGAGAGACCCAGTACTTC. Translation gives CASTTLAGETQYF.

The rearrangement uses TRBV25-1 and TRBJ2-4; D ambiguous. V was pared by 6 bases and J by 9 bases, with 15 bases between. Per germline, CDR1 MGHDK and CDR2 SYGVNS. The CDR3 totals 13 residues. CDR3 sequence (DNA): TGTGCCAGCAGCCCAATGGACCGGTTCATTCAGTACTTC. Its translation is CASSPMDRFIQYF. The full variable domain, its missing parts supplied by reference TRBV25-1 and TRBJ2-4, is EADIYQTPRYLVIGTGKKITLECSQTMGHDKMYWYQQDPGMELHLIHYSYGVNSTEKGDLSSESTVSRIRTEHFPLTLESARPSHTSQYLCASSPMDRFIQYFGAGTRLSVL.

The DNA for the CDR3 is TGTGCCAGTAGTATTTTTTGGCGGGAGAACACAGATACGCAGTATTTT. The encoded protein is CASSIFWRENTDTQYF. The gene calls are TRBV19 and TRBJ2-3, with 7 bases lining up with TRBD2. V shed 3 bases, J shed 2 bases, and the junction held 8 bases outside the gene matches. This CDR3 region has 16 residues. CDR1 and CDR2 (germline): LNHDA, SQIVND (reference sequence).

This clonotype occurred many times. The chain employs TRBV24-1 and TRBJ2-1; 8 bases line up with TRBD2. Germline V gives CDR1 KGHDR, CDR2 SFDVKD. Trimming cost V 4 bases and J 4 bases; bases outside gene matches: 14. This CDR3 is built from 18 residues. CDR3 sequence: CATSDPSFGGRPYNEQFF. The CDR3 DNA follows: TGTGCCACCAGTGACCCCAGCTTTGGCGGGAGGCCATACAATGAGCAGTTCTTC.

In this sample, this clonotype turned up many times. The chain combines TRBV29-1 with TRBJ2-1; 10 bases map to TRBD2. This CDR3 has 15 residues. Trimming removed 4 bases from V and 2 bases from J; junction bases left unmatched: 5. Per the germline V gene, CDR1 is SQVTM and CDR2 is ANQGSEA. CDR3: CSVARTSGTYNEQFF. The CDR3 DNA follows: TGCAGCGTTGCAAGGACTAGCGGTACCTACAATGAGCAGTTCTTC.

This clonotype has a count of ten or more. J is TRBJ2-2 and V is TRBV3-1; TRBD2 is a possible D gene (6 bases). CDR1 is LGHDT and CDR2 is YNNKEL in the germline V gene (reference sequence). The CDR3 length is 20 residues. V was shortened by 0 bases and J by 3 bases, with 23 bases between the two germline ends. The CDR3 spells CASSQDQPMEGLAYTGELFF. The DNA of the CDR3 is TGTGCCAGCAGCCAAGATCAGCCAATGGAGGGCCTAGCCTACACCGGGGAGCTGTTTTTT.

This clonotype was seen a few times. The V gene is TRBV15, the J gene TRBJ1-2; D uncertain. The CDR3 has 12 amino acids. V lost 3 bases and J lost 5, with 7 bases in between. Per the germline V gene, CDR1 is LNHNV and CDR2 is YYDKDF (reference sequence). The CDR3 sequence is CATSRDFYGYTF. CDR3 sequence (DNA): TGTGCCACCAGCAGGGACTTTTATGGCTACACCTTC.

V usage is TRBV18 and J usage is TRBJ2-4, with D tentatively TRBD1 (6 bases). The V gene lost 0 bases and the J gene lost 3 bases, with 12 bases spanning the gap. The germline V gene encodes CDR1 KGHSH and CDR2 LQKENI. This CDR3 contains 16 residues. CDR3 amino acids: CASSPPAQGFKNIQYF. Written as DNA, the CDR3 is TGTGCCAGCTCACCACCTGCTCAGGGGTTCAAAAACATTCAGTACTTC. Variable domain in full (rest from reference TRBV18 and TRBJ2-4): NAGVMQNPRHLVRRRGQEARLRCSPMKGHSHVYWYRQLPEEGLKFMVYLQKENIIDESGMPKERFSAEFPKEGPSILRIQQVVRGDSAAYFCASSPPAQGFKNIQYFGAGTRLSVL.

This clonotype was counted many times. The chain couples TRBV30 to TRBJ2-1, with 12 bases aligning to TRBD1. V shed 6 bases and J 7 bases; nucleotides not matched to a gene: 4. This CDR3 is built from 13 residues. Germline V lookup: CDR1 GTSNPN, CDR2 SVGIG (reference sequence). CDR3 region: CACRDRGRNEQFF. CDR3 coding DNA: TGTGCCTGCCGGGACAGGGGGCGAAATGAGCAGTTCTTC.

Regarding this clonotype: A read error is possible here, since a much larger clone lies one base away. The rearrangement links TRBV5-1 to TRBJ2-5, with D tentatively TRBD2 (6 bases). Germline CDR1 is SGHRS and CDR2 is YFSETQ. The CDR3 covers 14 residues. CDR3 sequence: CASSLVRGIETQYF. The CDR3 coding sequence is TGTGCCAGCAGCTTGGTCCGCGGGATAGAGACCCAGTACTTC.

There are many counts of this clonotype. This chain uses TRBV30 with TRBJ1-2; D uncertain. Germline V gene sequence: CDR1 GTSNPN, CDR2 SVGIG (reference sequence). The CDR3 has 15 residues. With 1 base removed from V and 5 bases from J, the gap between germline ends came to 17 bases. CDR3 coding DNA: TGTGCCTGGAGTGGGGCGGCCTTCCTGACGTATGGCTACACCTTC. This encodes CAWSGAAFLTYGYTF.

This clonotype was counted a few times. This CDR3 is CSARDPADPQETQYF. Here the CDR3 DNA reads TGCAGTGCTAGAGACCCAGCGGACCCTCAAGAGACCCAGTACTTC. This sequence joins TRBV20-1 and TRBJ2-5, with D possibly TRBD2 on 5 matching bases. The CDR3 sequence is 15 residues long. The germline V and J ends were trimmed by 0 bases and 2 bases, with 13 bases remaining between them. Germline V CDR1 and CDR2: DFQATT, SNEGSKA (reference sequence).

The chain uses TRBV18 and TRBJ2-1, with 16 bases aligning to TRBD2. The V gene end was trimmed by 1 base and the J gene end by 1 base; junction bases not matched to a gene: 4. Germline assignment: CDR1 KGHSH and CDR2 LQKENI. The CDR3 is made up of 19 amino acids. CDR3 bases: TGTGCCAGCTCACCACGGGGACTAGCGGGAGGGCCATCCTACAATGAGCAGTTCTTC. This gives the protein CASSPRGLAGGPSYNEQFF. Complete variable domain (other parts from reference TRBV18 and TRBJ2-1): NAGVMQNPRHLVRRRGQEARLRCSPMKGHSHVYWYRQLPEEGLKFMVYLQKENIIDESGMPKERFSAEFPKEGPSILRIQQVVRGDSAAYFCASSPRGLAGGPSYNEQFFGPGTRLTVL.

This clonotype was detected ten times or more. The genes are TRBV20-1 and TRBJ1-1; 7 positions match TRBD1. The CDR3 extends over 16 amino acids. Germline CDR1 is DFQATT and CDR2 is SNEGSKA (reference sequence). V trimming: 6 bases; J trimming: 2 bases; junction bases outside the gene matches: 15. CDR3 loop: CSASPITGAVNTEAFF. The DNA of the CDR3 is TGCAGTGCAAGCCCCATTACAGGGGCCGTCAACACTGAAGCTTTCTTT.

Ten or more counts support this clonotype. As DNA, the CDR3 is TGCAGCGTTGAAGAGACAGGGGGGAGTACTGAAGCTTTCTTT. It codes for CSVEETGGSTEAFF. The chain combines TRBV29-1 with TRBJ1-1, with TRBD1 identical over 9 bases. CDR1 and CDR2 (germline): SQVTM, ANQGSEA. V was pared by 0 bases and J by 5 bases, with 4 bases of the junction left unmatched. The CDR3 length is 14 residues.

Regarding this clonotype: This may stem from a read error, because a much larger clone lies one nucleotide away. V gene TRBV29-1 combines with J gene TRBJ1-1; D uncertain. Germline CDR1 is SQVTM and CDR2 is ANQGSEA. CDR3 length equals 11 residues. The CDR3: CSVHWGPEVFF. The CDR3 DNA sequence: TGCAGCGTTCACTGGGGTCCTGAAGTTTTCTTT.

This clonotype came up many times. The chain employs TRBV27 and TRBJ2-7; the D gene is possibly TRBD1 (6 bases). Germline V gives CDR1 MNHEY, CDR2 SMNVEV (reference sequence). This CDR3 comprises 16 residues. V was pared by 2 bases and J by 4 bases, with 18 bases between. Written as DNA, the CDR3 is TGTGCCAGCAGTTTAAGGGGGTTGGGACCTGGGTACGAGCAGTACTTC. This encodes CASSLRGLGPGYEQYF.

This clonotype was observed many times. The rearrangement uses TRBV15 and TRBJ2-1; D not certain. The ends were cut back, 6 bases at V and 5 bases at J, with 14 bases in the middle. From germline, CDR1 is LNHNV and CDR2 YYDKDF (reference sequence). This CDR3 spans 14 amino acids. CDR3 nucleotide sequence: TGTGCCACCAGACGATTCGCCTCGAACAATGAGCAGTTCTTC. This gives the protein CATRRFASNNEQFF.

This clonotype was counted many times. V and J are TRBV20-1 and TRBJ2-2; TRBD2 matches 15 bases. Germline V gene lookup returns CDR1 DFQATT and CDR2 SNEGSKA (reference sequence). CDR3 length: 17 residues. V lost 3 bases to trimming and J lost 4 bases; unmatched junction nucleotides: 6. The CDR3 region has the DNA TGCAGTGCTAGCGGACTAGCGGGAGGGCCGGGCACCGGGGAGCTGTTTTTT. Protein product: CSASGLAGGPGTGELFF.

A few counts support this clonotype. J is TRBJ2-7 and V is TRBV12-3 or TRBV12-4, with 10 bases identical to TRBD1. CDR3 length: 14 amino acids. V was clipped by 6 bases and J by 0 bases; unmatched bases: 2. The CDR3 DNA reads as TGTGCCAGCAGACGGGACAGGGGCTCCTACGAGCAGTACTTC. Protein sequence: CASRRDRGSYEQYF.

This clonotype has at least ten counts. The chain links TRBV18 to TRBJ1-3; D gene unclear. Trimming stripped 2 bases from V and 0 bases from J, with 5 bases between. Germline V gene data show CDR1 as KGHSH and CDR2 as LQKENI. The CDR3 runs 14 residues. In DNA, the CDR3 is TGTGCCAGCTCACCAGGGGACTCTGGAAACACCATATATTTT. This codes for CASSPGDSGNTIYF.

This clonotype occurred many times. The J gene is TRBJ2-7, the V gene TRBV13; D may correspond to TRBD1 or TRBD2 (5 bases each). Looked up from germline, CDR1 is PRHDT and CDR2 is FYEKMQ (reference sequence). Trimming removed 5 bases from V and 3 bases from J, with 17 bases in between. The CDR3 runs to 15 residues. CDR3 sequence: CASSLLGRAGYEQYF. DNA for the CDR3: TGTGCCAGCAGCCTCCTGGGGCGGGCGGGCTACGAGCAGTACTTC.

This clonotype was seen a few times. The V call is TRBV24-1, the J call TRBJ2-5; 10 bases are shared with TRBD2. CDR1 and CDR2 from the germline V gene are KGHDR and SFDVKD. The CDR3 sequence is 18 residues long. Germline trimming cut 5 bases from V and 3 bases from J; bases unmatched to any gene: 14. CDR3 residues: CATSGGTGTSDWKETQYF. The CDR3 DNA reads TGTGCCACCAGTGGGGGAACCGGGACTAGCGATTGGAAAGAGACCCAGTACTTC.

This clonotype was detected ten times or more. The genes are TRBV27 and TRBJ1-2; D is possibly TRBD1 (5 bases). This CDR3 is 12 amino acids long. Trimming took 6 bases from V and 8 from J, leaving 13 bases between them. Germline lookup yields CDR1 MNHEY and CDR2 SMNVEV (reference sequence). Written as DNA, the CDR3 is TGTGCCAGCAGCACCGGGGGGGACGGCTACACCTTC. Translation gives CASSTGGDGYTF.

This clonotype was recorded at least ten times. The chain's CDR3 is CASGTSNTGELFF. Written as DNA, the CDR3 is TGTGCCAGCGGGACTTCGAACACCGGGGAGCTGTTTTTT. V and J are TRBV2 and TRBJ2-2; D perhaps matches TRBD2 (6 bases). The CDR3 runs 13 residues. V lost 8 bases and J 0 bases, leaving 7 bases between the germline ends. Germline CDR1 SNHLY, CDR2 FYNNEI.

The genes are TRBV5-1 and TRBJ2-3; the D gene is possibly TRBD2 (6 bases). TRBJ2-1 explains the end of the DNA better; the J call may be wrong. Germline assignment: CDR1 SGHRS and CDR2 YFSETQ. This CDR3 is 15 amino acids long. Here the CDR3 reads CASSLAGGGLGEQFF. The CDR3, as DNA: TGCGCCAGCAGCTTGGCCGGGGGAGGCCTCGGTGAGCAGTTCTTC.